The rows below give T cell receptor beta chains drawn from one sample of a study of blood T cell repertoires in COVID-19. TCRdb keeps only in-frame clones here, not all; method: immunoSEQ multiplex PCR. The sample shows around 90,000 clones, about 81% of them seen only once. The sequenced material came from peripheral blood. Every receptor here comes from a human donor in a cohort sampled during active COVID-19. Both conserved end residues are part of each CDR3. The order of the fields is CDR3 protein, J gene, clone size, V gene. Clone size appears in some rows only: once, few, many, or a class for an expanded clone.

CDR3aa: CASMVFRGDTEAFF; j_gene: TRBJ1-1; abundance: few; v_gene: TRBV28
CDR3aa: CASSLSGQGYNEQFF; j_gene: TRBJ2-1; abundance: -; v_gene: TRBV27
CDR3aa: CATSPGGDEQFF; j_gene: TRBJ2-1; abundance: few; v_gene: TRBV24-1
CDR3aa: CASSPDRGYSTDTQYF; j_gene: TRBJ2-3; abundance: -; v_gene: TRBV18
CDR3aa: CASSQRGVNTEAFF; j_gene: TRBJ1-1; abundance: -; v_gene: TRBV18
CDR3aa: CASSQHGVGNTEAFF; j_gene: TRBJ1-1; abundance: -; v_gene: TRBV18
CDR3aa: CASSGSSNQPQHF; j_gene: TRBJ1-5; abundance: -; v_gene: TRBV2
CDR3aa: CASSFSPDRAGGAGNTIYF; j_gene: TRBJ1-3; abundance: -; v_gene: TRBV5-1
CDR3aa: CASSYGGGTYEQYF; j_gene: TRBJ2-7; abundance: -; v_gene: TRBV6-6
CDR3aa: CASSIGAAGTDTQYF; j_gene: TRBJ2-3; abundance: -; v_gene: TRBV7-3
CDR3aa: CASSLAQVGDEQYF; j_gene: TRBJ2-7; abundance: once; v_gene: TRBV5-1
CDR3aa: CATSARQGSYGYTF; j_gene: TRBJ1-2; abundance: -; v_gene: TRBV24-1
CDR3aa: CASRRQGRDTGELFF; j_gene: TRBJ2-2; abundance: -; v_gene: TRBV11-2
CDR3aa: CASSQKSGIAGGLTGELFF; j_gene: TRBJ2-2; abundance: once; v_gene: TRBV4-2
CDR3aa: CASSVDQTSSGELFF; j_gene: TRBJ2-2; abundance: once; v_gene: TRBV9
CDR3aa: CSVVDAGTPTYEQYF; j_gene: TRBJ2-7; abundance: once; v_gene: TRBV29-1
CDR3aa: CASSTRVSMLRTGELFF; j_gene: TRBJ2-2; abundance: -; v_gene: TRBV19
CDR3aa: CASSYGASTDTQYF; j_gene: TRBJ2-3; abundance: -; v_gene: TRBV6-6
CDR3aa: CASSPELAESDTQYF; j_gene: TRBJ2-3; abundance: -; v_gene: TRBV18
CDR3aa: CASSPRGTGGGYEQYF; j_gene: TRBJ2-7; abundance: few; v_gene: TRBV18
CDR3aa: CASSNSGQRNTEAFF; j_gene: TRBJ1-1; abundance: -; v_gene: TRBV19
CDR3aa: CASSDSDRGYSEQFF; j_gene: TRBJ2-1; abundance: -; v_gene: TRBV6-4
CDR3aa: CASSRGTTQYF; j_gene: TRBJ2-3; abundance: -; v_gene: TRBV7-9
CDR3aa: CASSIGRSTQYF; j_gene: TRBJ2-3; abundance: once; v_gene: TRBV28
CDR3aa: CASSPYEGVVDPNTEAFF; j_gene: TRBJ1-1; abundance: -; v_gene: TRBV4-2
CDR3aa: CAIRLAAQETQYF; j_gene: TRBJ2-5; abundance: -; v_gene: TRBV10-3
CDR3aa: CASSRDNNSNQPQHF; j_gene: TRBJ1-5; abundance: -; v_gene: TRBV6-2/TRBV6-3
CDR3aa: CASSINRVGRNEKLFF; j_gene: TRBJ1-4; abundance: few; v_gene: TRBV19
CDR3aa: CASSNVPRTGELFF; j_gene: TRBJ2-2; abundance: many; v_gene: TRBV5-1
CDR3aa: CSASLFGQGSYNEQFF; j_gene: TRBJ2-1; abundance: -; v_gene: TRBV20-1
CDR3aa: CASSSTGSTDTQYF; j_gene: TRBJ2-3; abundance: once; v_gene: TRBV5-5
CDR3aa: CASSAGRTTNEKLFF; j_gene: TRBJ1-4; abundance: -; v_gene: TRBV11-2
CDR3aa: CASSQGDIQYF; j_gene: TRBJ2-4; abundance: -; v_gene: TRBV3-1/TRBV3-2
CDR3aa: CAGSDRGDTEAFF; j_gene: TRBJ1-1; abundance: -; v_gene: TRBV10-3
CDR3aa: CASRPQASNYGYTF; j_gene: TRBJ1-2; abundance: -; v_gene: TRBV19
CDR3aa: CASSVGDYYTGELFF; j_gene: TRBJ2-2; abundance: -; v_gene: TRBV9
CDR3aa: CASSLGQGGGYTF; j_gene: TRBJ1-2; abundance: once; v_gene: TRBV11-2
CDR3aa: CASSHTRTGPQETQYF; j_gene: TRBJ2-5; abundance: -; v_gene: TRBV9
CDR3aa: CASSLASGGHNEQFF; j_gene: TRBJ2-1; abundance: -; v_gene: TRBV5-6
CDR3aa: CATSRTGPLSDTQYF; j_gene: TRBJ2-3; abundance: -; v_gene: TRBV24-1
CDR3aa: CASSAAQDRDRGYTF; j_gene: TRBJ1-2; abundance: -; v_gene: TRBV7-8
CDR3aa: CASSVGVTRELGNTIYF; j_gene: TRBJ1-3; abundance: -; v_gene: TRBV9
CDR3aa: CASRGTGKYTF; j_gene: TRBJ1-2; abundance: once; v_gene: TRBV6-5
CDR3aa: CASSLRTGGQKAFF; j_gene: TRBJ1-1; abundance: -; v_gene: TRBV11-2
CDR3aa: CASSGRRDRGLGNEQFF; j_gene: TRBJ2-1; abundance: -; v_gene: TRBV9
CDR3aa: CASGRLAVSTDTQYF; j_gene: TRBJ2-3; abundance: -; v_gene: TRBV6-5
CDR3aa: CASSWTAGSYEQYF; j_gene: TRBJ2-7; abundance: -; v_gene: TRBV6-5
CDR3aa: CASSVGQGYGYTF; j_gene: TRBJ1-2; abundance: -; v_gene: TRBV5-6
CDR3aa: CASSEVGGGMWGYTF; j_gene: TRBJ1-2; abundance: -; v_gene: TRBV2
CDR3aa: CASSLTGGEETQYF; j_gene: TRBJ2-5; abundance: -; v_gene: TRBV7-9
CDR3aa: CASSEAPGGEKLFF; j_gene: TRBJ1-4; abundance: -; v_gene: TRBV6-1
CDR3aa: CASSDRALNEKLFF; j_gene: TRBJ1-4; abundance: -; v_gene: TRBV2
CDR3aa: CASSSVAGGPEETQYF; j_gene: TRBJ2-5; abundance: -; v_gene: TRBV5-1
CDR3aa: CASSQEEGRGEQYF; j_gene: TRBJ2-7; abundance: -; v_gene: TRBV4-1
CDR3aa: CASTSGLAGYPDTQYF; j_gene: TRBJ2-3; abundance: -; v_gene: TRBV19
CDR3aa: CASSNSPTGGPETQYF; j_gene: TRBJ2-5; abundance: few; v_gene: TRBV27
CDR3aa: CASMAGGRVTEAFF; j_gene: TRBJ1-1; abundance: -; v_gene: TRBV19
CDR3aa: CSGRDSYEQYF; j_gene: TRBJ2-7; abundance: -; v_gene: TRBV29-1
CDR3aa: CASSPLSRAGELFF; j_gene: TRBJ2-2; abundance: -; v_gene: TRBV18